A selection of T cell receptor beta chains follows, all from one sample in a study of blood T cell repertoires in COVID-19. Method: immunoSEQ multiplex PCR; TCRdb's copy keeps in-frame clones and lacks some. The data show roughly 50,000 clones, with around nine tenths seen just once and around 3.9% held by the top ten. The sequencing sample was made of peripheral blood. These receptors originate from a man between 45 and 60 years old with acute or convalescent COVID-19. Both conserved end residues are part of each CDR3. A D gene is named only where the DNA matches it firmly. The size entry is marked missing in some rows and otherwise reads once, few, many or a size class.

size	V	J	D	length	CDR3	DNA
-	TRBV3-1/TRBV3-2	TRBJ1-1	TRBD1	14	CASSPNKGATEAFF	TGTGCCAGCAGCCCCAACAAGGGGGCCACTGAAGCTTTCTTT
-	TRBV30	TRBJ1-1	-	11	CAWSQTHQAFF	TGTGCCTGGAGTCAAACTCACCAAGCTTTCTTT
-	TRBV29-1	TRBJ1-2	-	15	CSVEEQGIILYGYTF	TGCAGCGTTGAAGAGCAGGGCATTATCCTCTATGGCTACACCTTC
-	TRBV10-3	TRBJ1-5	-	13	CAIREASNQPQHF	TGTGCCATCAGAGAAGCAAGCAATCAGCCCCAGCATTTT
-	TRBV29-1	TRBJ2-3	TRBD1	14	CSVWTGGKADTQYF	TGCAGCGTTTGGACAGGGGGCAAGGCAGATACGCAGTATTTT
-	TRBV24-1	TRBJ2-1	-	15	CATSDPGIFLGEQFF	TGTGCCACCAGTGACCCCGGGATTTTCTTGGGTGAGCAGTTCTTC
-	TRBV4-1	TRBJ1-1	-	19	CASSQPKAGVGPGSTEAFF	TGCGCCAGCAGCCAACCGAAGGCAGGAGTCGGACCCGGGAGCACTGAAGCTTTCTTT
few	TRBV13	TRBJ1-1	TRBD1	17	CASSLRPWTGGVTEAFF	TGTGCCAGCAGCTTACGACCCTGGACAGGGGGGGTCACTGAAGCTTTCTTT
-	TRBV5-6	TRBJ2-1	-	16	CASSYRVAAPFNEQFF	TGTGCCAGCAGCTATCGGGTAGCGGCACCCTTCAATGAGCAGTTCTTC
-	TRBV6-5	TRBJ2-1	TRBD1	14	CASRRQGSYNEQFF	TGTGCCAGCAGAAGACAGGGTTCCTACAATGAGCAGTTCTTC
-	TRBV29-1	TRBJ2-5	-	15	CSVEVRRGRQETQYF	TGCAGCGTTGAAGTAAGGCGGGGGCGCCAAGAGACCCAGTACTTC
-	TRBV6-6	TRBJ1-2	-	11	CASSAAGGYTF	TGTGCCAGCAGTGCCGCGGGCGGCTACACCTTC
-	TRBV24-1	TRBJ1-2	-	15	CATSDPDSPSSGYTF	TGTGCCACCAGTGATCCCGACAGTCCCAGTAGTGGCTACACCTTC
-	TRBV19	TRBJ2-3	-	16	CASAPPWAGNTDTQYF	TGTGCCAGCGCACCTCCCTGGGCAGGTAACACAGATACGCAGTATTTT
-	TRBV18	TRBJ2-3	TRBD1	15	CASSQDRGRADTQYF	TGTGCCAGCTCCCAGGACAGGGGTAGGGCAGATACGCAGTATTTT
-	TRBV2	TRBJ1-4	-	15	CASRARLGSNEKLFF	TGTGCCAGCAGGGCGAGACTAGGTTCTAATGAAAAACTGTTTTTT
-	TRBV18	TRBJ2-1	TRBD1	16	CASSPGQAPPFNEQFF	TGTGCCAGCTCGCCGGGACAGGCACCACCGTTTAATGAGCAGTTCTTC
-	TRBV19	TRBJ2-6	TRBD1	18	CASSAWDSGSSGANVLTF	TGTGCCAGTAGTGCCTGGGACAGCGGTAGCTCTGGGGCCAACGTCCTGACTTTC
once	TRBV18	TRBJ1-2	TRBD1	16	CASSRYGQEANYGYTF	TGTGCCAGCTCACGCTACGGACAGGAAGCTAACTATGGCTACACCTTC
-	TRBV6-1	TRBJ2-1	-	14	CASRGEMEYNEQFF	TGTGCCAGCAGAGGCGAGATGGAGTACAATGAGCAGTTCTTC
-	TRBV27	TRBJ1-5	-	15	CASSSSDSSNQPQHF	-
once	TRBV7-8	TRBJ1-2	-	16	CASSSPGASLNYGYTF	TGTGCCAGCAGCTCACCAGGTGCCTCCCTTAACTATGGCTACACCTTC
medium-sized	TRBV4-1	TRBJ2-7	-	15	CASSQDFQGSYEQYF	TGCGCCAGCAGCCAAGATTTTCAGGGGTCCTACGAGCAGTACTTC
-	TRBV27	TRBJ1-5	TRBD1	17	CASSSPTGTGLNQPQHF	TGTGCCAGCAGTTCGCCCACCGGGACAGGGCTAAATCAGCCCCAGCATTTT
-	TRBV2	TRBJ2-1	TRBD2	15	CASPQGLAGSNEQFF	TGTGCCAGCCCTCAGGGACTAGCGGGTTCCAATGAGCAGTTCTTC
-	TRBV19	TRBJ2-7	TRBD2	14	CASSIAQREYEQYF	TGTGCCAGTAGTATAGCCCAGCGGGAGTACGAGCAGTACTTC
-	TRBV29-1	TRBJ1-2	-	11	CSVEGGDGYTF	TGCAGCGTTGAGGGGGGGGATGGCTACACCTTC
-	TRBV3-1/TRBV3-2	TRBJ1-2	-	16	CASSQGAAPLNYGYTF	TGTGCCAGCAGCCAAGGGGCAGCCCCCCTAAACTATGGCTACACCTTC
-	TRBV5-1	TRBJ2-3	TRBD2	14	CASTVGGPGDTQYF	TGCGCCAGCACGGTGGGAGGGCCGGGAGATACGCAGTATTTT
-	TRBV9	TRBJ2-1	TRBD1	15	CASSLGTGSGNEQFF	TGTGCCAGCAGCTTAGGGACAGGGAGTGGCAATGAGCAGTTCTTC
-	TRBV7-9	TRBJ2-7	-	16	CASSLNIGGEIDEQYF	TGTGCCAGCAGCTTGAACATAGGGGGGGAAATCGACGAGCAGTACTTC
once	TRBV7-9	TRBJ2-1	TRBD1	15	CASSSQDRFPWVQFF	TGTGCCAGCAGCTCTCAGGACAGGTTTCCTTGGGTGCAGTTCTTC
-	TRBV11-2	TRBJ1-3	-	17	CASSAGGLGGSGNTIYF	TGTGCCAGCAGCGCCGGGGGACTGGGAGGGTCTGGAAACACCATATATTTT
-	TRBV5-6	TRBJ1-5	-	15	CASSLTKGGYQPQHF	TGTGCCAGCAGCTTGACAAAGGGAGGGTATCAGCCCCAGCATTTT
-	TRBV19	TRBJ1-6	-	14	CASRAQTGDSPLHF	TGTGCCAGTAGGGCCCAGACGGGGGATTCACCCCTCCACTTT
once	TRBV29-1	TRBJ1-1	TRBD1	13	CSVQGQMNTEAFF	TGCAGCGTGCAGGGACAGATGAACACTGAAGCTTTCTTT
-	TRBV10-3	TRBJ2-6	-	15	CAISIHGAGANVLTF	TGTGCCATCAGTATCCATGGAGCCGGGGCCAACGTCCTGACTTTC
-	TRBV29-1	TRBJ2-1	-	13	CSVEWQQNNEQFF	TGCAGCGTTGAATGGCAACAGAACAATGAGCAGTTCTTC
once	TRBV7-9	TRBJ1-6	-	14	CASSLQKYNSPLHF	TGTGCCAGCAGCTTACAGAAATATAATTCACCCCTCCACTTT
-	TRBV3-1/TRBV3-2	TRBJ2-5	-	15	CASSQDHNFQETQYF	TGTGCCAGCAGCCAAGATCACAATTTCCAAGAGACCCAGTACTTC
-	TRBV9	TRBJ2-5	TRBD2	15	CASSVRTSAQETQYF	TGTGCCAGCAGCGTACGGACTAGCGCCCAAGAGACCCAGTACTTC
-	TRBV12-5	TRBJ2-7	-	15	CASGLGGGGYDEQYF	TGTGCTAGTGGTTTGGGCGGGGGCGGTTACGACGAGCAGTACTTC